This passage covers 29 T cell receptor beta chains from one sample sequenced in a study of shared T cell receptors in the human thymus. Profiled with immunoSEQ multiplex PCR; TCRdb holds only in-frame clones, not every one. The sample consists of approximately 580,000 clones, about four fifths of them appearing once. This sample also appeared in a second study, on human thymus T cells.

Sample: thymocytes. These receptors were collected from a boy younger than two with a congenital heart defect.

J is TRBJ1-1 and V is TRBV29-1; D is unclear. The CDR3 extends over 13 amino acids. The germline V and J ends were trimmed by 7 bases and 5 bases, with 17 bases remaining between them. Per germline, CDR1 SQVTM and CDR2 ANQGSEA. Here the CDR3 DNA reads TGCAGCGCCAAACCTGGTTTCGGGACTGAAGCTTTCTTT. Protein: CSAKPGFGTEAFF.

This chain links TRBV12-5 with TRBJ2-1; 12 positions agree with TRBD2. The CDR3 contains 15 residues. The ends lost 5 bases at V and 7 bases at J; junction bases unmatched: 6. Germline V CDR1 and CDR2: LGHNT, FRNRAP. In nucleotides, the CDR3 is TGTGCTAGTGGTACACTAGCGGGAGGAGAGAATGAGCAGTTCTTC. Translation: CASGTLAGGENEQFF.

CDR3: CASSLRQGDRSTEAFF. CDR3 sequence (DNA): TGTGCCAGCAGTTTAAGACAGGGGGATCGTAGCACTGAAGCTTTCTTT. J is TRBJ1-1 and V is TRBV27, with TRBD1 matching over 9 bases. There are 16 residues in the CDR3. The V and J ends lost 2 bases and 4 bases, in that order; junction bases with no gene match: 8. Germline-derived CDR1 and CDR2 are MNHEY and SMNVEV (reference sequence).

J is TRBJ2-2 and V is TRBV4-3; D is unresolved. Between the trimmed V and J ends, which lost 6 bases and 7 bases, there was a span of 6 bases. Germline-derived CDR1 and CDR2 are LGHNA and YSLEER. This CDR3 region has 11 residues. The CDR3 spells CASRQDGELFF. The CDR3, as DNA: TGCGCCAGCAGGCAGGACGGGGAGCTGTTTTTT.

CDR3 DNA sequence: TGTGCCAGCAGCCCACCGGGACAGGGTAACACCGGGGAGCTGTTTTTT. Its protein is CASSPPGQGNTGELFF. V gene TRBV5-6 combines with J gene TRBJ2-2; 9 bases are shared with TRBD1. Looked up from germline, CDR1 is SGHDT and CDR2 is YYEEEE. The CDR3 is made up of 16 amino acids. J was trimmed by 2 bases and V by 4 bases; bases with no gene match: 6.

This clone was detected once. The chain is built from TRBV11-2 and TRBJ2-7, with TRBD1 as a possible D gene (6 bases). The V end lost 1 base, the J end lost 5 bases, and 15 bases lay between the germline ends. The CDR3 has 15 amino acids. From germline, CDR1 is SGHAT and CDR2 FQNNGV. The CDR3 DNA sequence: TGTGCCAGCAGCTTAGGACGGTCAGGGGTCGACGAGCAGTACTTC. Translated: CASSLGRSGVDEQYF.

This chain links TRBV27 with TRBJ2-3; D is unclear. Trimming took off 4 bases at V and 7 bases at J, with 6 bases between the two ends. This CDR3 is built from 11 residues. The V gene's germline CDR1 is MNHEY and CDR2 SMNVEV (reference sequence). Here the CDR3 reads CASSWANTQYF. CDR3 DNA sequence: TGTGCCAGCAGTTGGGCCAATACGCAGTATTTT.

The genes are TRBV27 and TRBJ1-2; the D is unclear. V was pared by 5 bases and J by 8 bases, with 12 bases between. Germline V CDR1 and CDR2: MNHEY, SMNVEV (reference sequence). The CDR3 consists of 12 residues. The CDR3 DNA is TGTGCCAGCAGTCCCGATCTAAAGGGCTACACCTTC. Translated, it gives CASSPDLKGYTF.

The J gene is TRBJ2-2, the V gene TRBV28; D may be TRBD1 (5 bases). CDR3 length: 17 residues. The ends were cut back, 2 bases at V and 4 bases at J, with 17 bases in the middle. Germline values: CDR1 MDHEN, CDR2 SYDVKM. CDR3 bases: TGTGCCAGCAGTTTAAAGACCTCAGGGAATCGCACCGGGGAGCTGTTTTTT. Translation gives CASSLKTSGNRTGELFF.

The rearrangement joins TRBV5-8 to TRBJ1-2; 9 nucleotides match TRBD1. The V segment lost 4 bases and the J segment 2 bases; nucleotides outside the gene matches: 6. CDR1 is SGHTS, CDR2 YDEGEE, per germline. This CDR3 is 15 amino acids long. The CDR3 sequence: CASSASDRGNYGYTF. The CDR3 bases are TGTGCCAGCAGCGCGTCCGACAGGGGGAACTATGGCTACACCTTC.

This chain uses TRBV29-1 with TRBJ1-2; 7 bases are shared with TRBD1. CDR3 length equals 12 residues. Looked up from germline, CDR1 is SQVTM and CDR2 is ANQGSEA. V lost 7 bases to trimming and J lost 6 bases; unmatched junction nucleotides: 8. Here the CDR3 reads CSASGGGDGYTF. CDR3 DNA sequence: TGCAGCGCATCAGGGGGAGGAGATGGCTACACCTTC.

The rearrangement joins TRBV7-9 to TRBJ1-2; 8 nucleotides align to TRBD1. Germline V gene lookup returns CDR1 SEHNR and CDR2 FQNEAQ (reference sequence). The CDR3 length is 15 residues. V was clipped by 1 base and J by 8 bases; unmatched bases: 9. CDR3 loop: CASSLVPGGQEGYTF. The CDR3 region has the DNA TGTGCCAGCAGCTTAGTGCCAGGGGGCCAGGAAGGCTACACCTTC.

This clone has a handful of counts. The rearrangement links TRBV27 to TRBJ2-1; D is unresolved. Trimming removed 3 bases at V and 3 bases at J, with 9 bases between. CDR1 is MNHEY and CDR2 is SMNVEV in the germline V gene (reference sequence). CDR3 length equals 14 residues. This CDR3 reads CASSFSPSYNEQFF. CDR3 sequence (DNA): TGTGCCAGCAGTTTCTCCCCTAGCTACAATGAGCAGTTCTTC.

The chain employs TRBV1 and TRBJ2-1; the tabulated D call, TRBD2, remains unverified against the DNA. TRBV1 is a pseudogene locus. There are 15 residues in the CDR3. The CDR3 region has the DNA TGCACCAGCACGGGTGGGGGGGACCTAGGCAATGAGCAGTTCTTC. Amino acids: CTSTGGGDLGNEQFF.

This clone was seen only a few times. V usage is TRBV28 and J usage is TRBJ1-1; D not resolved. Germline V gene lookup returns CDR1 MDHEN and CDR2 SYDVKM. The CDR3 runs 13 residues. Trimming took off 7 bases at V and 1 base at J, with 10 bases between the two ends. This CDR3 is CASKAAENTEAFF. CDR3 DNA sequence: TGTGCCAGCAAGGCGGCAGAGAACACTGAAGCTTTCTTT.

The genes are TRBV4-3 and TRBJ1-1; D ambiguous. V lost 4 bases and J lost 2, with 11 bases in between. The CDR3 totals 14 residues. From germline, CDR1 is LGHNA and CDR2 YSLEER. CDR3 DNA: TGCGCCAGCAGCCCCACAGCCGTTAACACTGAAGCTTTCTTT. Protein: CASSPTAVNTEAFF.

This chain connects TRBV19 to TRBJ1-2; a possible D gene is TRBD1 (5 bases). The CDR3 is 12 amino acids. Germline loops: CDR1 LNHDA, CDR2 SQIVND (reference sequence). V was clipped by 2 bases and J by 4 bases, with 5 bases between them. The CDR3 DNA reads TGTGCCAGTAGTATACAGGGCTATGGCTACACCTTC. It specifies CASSIQGYGYTF.

J is TRBJ2-7 and V is TRBV28; D not resolved. Germline CDR1 reads MDHEN; CDR2 reads SYDVKM. There are 14 residues in the CDR3. Trimming shortened V by 7 bases and J by 3 bases, and 16 bases separated the two germline ends. The CDR3, as DNA: TGTGCCAGCAATACCGAGGCAGCGCTCTACGAGCAGTACTTC. The encoded protein is CASNTEAALYEQYF. Complete variable domain (other parts from reference TRBV28 and TRBJ2-7): DVKVTQSSRYLVKRTGEKVFLECVQDMDHENMFWYRQDPGLGLRLIYFSYDVKMKEKGDIPEGYSVSREKKERFSLILESASTNQTSMYLCASNTEAALYEQYFGPGTRLTVT.

This rearrangement joins TRBV27 to TRBJ2-2; D is perhaps TRBD2 (5 bases). The germline V gene encodes CDR1 MNHEY and CDR2 SMNVEV (reference sequence). The CDR3 runs to 16 residues. V was trimmed by 6 bases and J by 3 bases, leaving 17 bases between them. The CDR3 loop is CASSLWFEGYTGELFF. The CDR3 DNA reads TGTGCCAGCAGCCTTTGGTTCGAGGGATACACCGGGGAGCTGTTTTTT.

The V gene is TRBV11-2, the J gene TRBJ2-5, with TRBD2 matching 13 bases. Per the germline V gene, CDR1 is SGHAT and CDR2 is FQNNGV. The CDR3 runs to 20 residues. V lost 0 bases, J lost 2 bases, and 12 bases stayed unmatched. For the CDR3, the DNA is TGTGCCAGCAGCTTAGAAGCGTCCGGGACTAGCGGGACCAAGCAAGAGACCCAGTACTTC. The encoded protein is CASSLEASGTSGTKQETQYF.

The J gene is TRBJ1-1, the V gene TRBV4-2; 9 bases align to TRBD1. The germline gives CDR1 LGHNA, CDR2 YNFKEQ. This CDR3 region has 16 residues. With V trimmed by 0 bases and J by 4 bases, 6 bases remained unmatched. CDR3 loop: CASSQDRTGVSTEAFF. DNA for the CDR3: TGTGCCAGCAGCCAAGATAGGACAGGGGTGAGCACTGAAGCTTTCTTT.

The rearrangement joins TRBV25-1 to TRBJ2-5; 7 positions match TRBD1. The CDR3 loop spans 18 amino acids. Germline V CDR1 and CDR2: MGHDK, SYGVNS. Trimming removed 0 bases from V and 1 base from J; junction bases left unmatched: 11. The DNA for the CDR3 is TGTGCCAGCAGTGAATATCCCTCCCGTGCAGGGGGCCAAGAGACCCAGTACTTC. Protein sequence: CASSEYPSRAGGQETQYF.

This chain joins TRBV28 and TRBJ2-5; perhaps TRBD1 as D (5 bases). Germline CDR1 and CDR2: MDHEN and SYDVKM. Trimming stripped 3 bases from V and 5 bases from J, with 13 bases between. This CDR3 has 14 residues. The CDR3 DNA follows: TGTGCCAGCAGTTTCCATGACAGCATCGAGACCCAGTACTTC. Its protein is CASSFHDSIETQYF.

V and J are TRBV15 and TRBJ2-7, with D possibly being TRBD1 (6 bases). The CDR3 runs to 15 residues. The germline V gene encodes CDR1 LNHNV and CDR2 YYDKDF (reference sequence). V was cut by 4 bases and J by 2 bases, with 15 bases left in between. This CDR3 reads CATSTLRDTPYEQYF. CDR3 in DNA: TGTGCCACCAGCACACTCCGGGACACCCCCTACGAGCAGTACTTC.

The chain uses TRBV7-3 and TRBJ2-1; TRBD1 might be the D (5 bases). Germline V lookup: CDR1 SGHTA, CDR2 FQGTGA. V gave up 5 bases and J gave up 6 bases, with 11 bases separating them. The CDR3 runs 13 residues. The CDR3 DNA sequence: TGTGCCAGCAGCGTAGACAGCCCCAATGAGCAGTTCTTC. Its protein is CASSVDSPNEQFF.

The chain links TRBV5-1 to TRBJ2-7; 11 nucleotides match TRBD2. Trimming removed 0 bases from V and 2 bases from J; junction bases left unmatched: 13. The CDR3 covers 19 residues. Germline loops: CDR1 SGHRS, CDR2 YFSETQ. CDR3 loop: CASSLGGSPGLAAPYEQYF. The CDR3 coding sequence is TGCGCCAGCAGCTTGGGGGGGTCGCCGGGACTAGCGGCCCCCTACGAGCAGTACTTC.

This clone was counted a single time. V usage is TRBV15 and J usage is TRBJ2-1, with TRBD2 identical over 8 bases. V dropped 7 bases and J dropped 7; count of bases not matched to a gene: 9. CDR1 is LNHNV and CDR2 is YYDKDF in the germline V gene (reference sequence). The CDR3 loop spans 14 amino acids. For the CDR3, the DNA is TGTGCCACCAAGCGGGAGAGAAAAAGGAATGAGCAGTTCTTC. Amino acids: CATKRERKRNEQFF.

This chain connects TRBV5-1 to TRBJ2-2; TRBD2 aligns across 10 bases. The germline gives CDR1 SGHRS, CDR2 YFSETQ. The V segment lost 4 bases and the J segment 4 bases; nucleotides outside the gene matches: 13. The CDR3 runs 18 residues. The CDR3 is CASSPGLAGAPPTGELFF. The CDR3 nucleotides read TGCGCCAGCAGCCCCGGGCTAGCGGGAGCCCCCCCCACCGGGGAGCTGTTTTTT.

This chain joins TRBV19 and TRBJ2-7; 7 nucleotides agree with TRBD2. This CDR3 is built from 14 residues. Trimming cost V 1 base and J 5 bases; bases outside gene matches: 5. Germline V gene data show CDR1 as LNHDA and CDR2 as SQIVND (reference sequence). The CDR3 reads CASSIGLAVHEQYF. The CDR3 bases are TGTGCCAGTAGTATAGGGCTAGCGGTCCACGAGCAGTACTTC. The full variable domain, rest sourced from reference TRBV19 and TRBJ2-7, is DGGITQSPKYLFRKEGQNVTLSCEQNLNHDAMYWYRQDPGQGLRLIYYSQIVNDFQKGDIAEGYSVSREKKESFPLTVTSAQKNPTAFYLCASSIGLAVHEQYFGPGTRLTVT.